A single sample gave rise to the 31 T cell receptor beta chains below, sequenced in a study of CD4+ T cells in melanoma. Data came from immunoSEQ multiplex PCR; TCRdb stores just in-frame clones and leaves some out. The sample carries around 100,000 clones, about 92% recorded once. The specimen sequenced was peripheral blood. These receptors were obtained from a human donor with melanoma.

The J gene is TRBJ2-3, the V gene TRBV4-2; the D gene is possibly TRBD2 (6 bases). Trimming removed 0 bases from V and 10 bases from J, with 11 bases in between. Germline-derived CDR1 and CDR2 are LGHNA and YNFKEQ. The CDR3 is 13 amino acids. The CDR3 is CASSQEPIAAQYF. CDR3 nucleotides: TGTGCCAGCAGCCAAGAACCCATAGCGGCGCAGTATTTT.

This rearrangement joins TRBV19 to TRBJ1-3; D not resolved. The CDR3 extends over 14 amino acids. Germline V gene data show CDR1 as LNHDA and CDR2 as SQIVND (reference sequence). The ends were cut back, 7 bases at V and 1 base at J, with 11 bases in the middle. CDR3 sequence reads: CASNLAESGNTIYF. The CDR3 region has the DNA TGTGCCAGTAACCTGGCTGAGTCTGGAAACACCATATATTTT.

This chain connects TRBV4-1 to TRBJ2-3; a possible D gene is TRBD2 (6 bases). V gave up 5 bases and J gave up 2 bases, with 11 bases separating them. The CDR3 covers 14 residues. CDR1 MGHRA and CDR2 YSYEKL come from the germline V gene. The CDR3 loop reads CASSGDFPTDTQYF. The CDR3 coding sequence is TGCGCCAGCAGCGGGGACTTCCCCACAGATACGCAGTATTTT.

The rearrangement uses TRBV19 and TRBJ2-1, with D maybe TRBD1 (5 bases). CDR3 size: 15 residues. V was cut by 7 bases and J by 1 base, with 14 bases left in between. Germline assignment: CDR1 LNHDA and CDR2 SQIVND (reference sequence). The CDR3 region is CASTMGLVSYNEQFF. DNA for the CDR3: TGTGCCAGTACCATGGGGCTAGTATCCTACAATGAGCAGTTCTTC.

The J gene is TRBJ1-1, the V gene TRBV27; unclear D gene. V lost 5 bases, J lost 1 base, and 5 bases lay in between. This CDR3 is 12 amino acids long. Germline V gene sequence: CDR1 MNHEY, CDR2 SMNVEV (reference sequence). CDR3 loop: CASSQQNTEAFF. The CDR3, as DNA: TGTGCCAGCAGTCAGCAGAACACTGAAGCTTTCTTT.

This clone was observed once. The gene calls are TRBV7-9 and TRBJ1-2; 7 nucleotides line up with TRBD1. V shed 3 bases and J 4 bases; nucleotides not matched to a gene: 2. The length of the CDR3 is 13 residues. CDR1 SEHNR and CDR2 FQNEAQ come from the germline V gene (reference sequence). The CDR3 sequence: CASSFNRGYGYTF. CDR3 nucleotides: TGTGCCAGCAGCTTCAACAGGGGCTATGGCTACACCTTC. The whole variable domain, remainder taken from reference TRBV7-9 and TRBJ1-2, is DTGVSQNPRHKITKRGQNVTFRCDPISEHNRLYWYRQTLGQGPEFLTYFQNEAQLEKSRLLSDRFSAERPKGSFSTLEIQRTEQGDSAMYLCASSFNRGYGYTFGSGTRLTVV.

The chain links TRBV11-1 to TRBJ2-1; D remains unclear. CDR1 and CDR2 from the germline V gene are SGHAT and FQDESV (reference sequence). CDR3 length: 14 amino acids. V was clipped by 1 base and J by 9 bases, with 13 bases between them. The CDR3 nucleotides read TGTGCCAGCAGCTTAGTGGCGATTGTGGGTGAGCAGTTCTTC. This translates into CASSLVAIVGEQFF.

V gene TRBV29-1 combines with J gene TRBJ2-2, with 11 bases identical to TRBD2. This CDR3 has 16 residues. CDR1 is SQVTM and CDR2 is ANQGSEA in the germline V gene. With V trimmed by 2 bases and J by 5 bases, 7 bases remained unmatched. CDR3 bases: TGCAGCGTTGAAAGACCTACTAGCGGGAGAACCGGGGAGCTGTTTTTT. Translation: CSVERPTSGRTGELFF.

In its sample, this clone was seen a few times. The chain's CDR3 is CASSSPGTDTQYF. Here the CDR3 DNA reads TGTGCCAGCAGTTCGCCGGGCACAGATACGCAGTATTTT. This chain uses TRBV6-5 with TRBJ2-3; D remains unclear. Trimming cost V 4 bases and J 1 base, with 6 bases left between them. The CDR3 is 13 amino acids. Germline V lookup: CDR1 MNHEY, CDR2 SVGAGI.

This chain connects TRBV6-1 to TRBJ1-5; D is possibly TRBD1 (5 bases). Trimming cost V 1 base and J 4 bases, with 11 bases left between them. There are 15 residues in the CDR3. CDR1 is MNHNS, CDR2 SASEGT, per germline. CDR3 sequence (DNA): TGTGCCAGCAGTGAAGATAGCGGGGGGAATCAGCCCCAGCATTTT. Translated: CASSEDSGGNQPQHF.

J is TRBJ1-5 and V is TRBV19; 7 nucleotides align to TRBD1. The germline CDR1 and CDR2 sequences are LNHDA and SQIVND (reference sequence). V shed 4 bases and J 2 bases; nucleotides not matched to a gene: 5. There are 15 residues in the CDR3. The CDR3 is CASSTTGQGNQPQHF. The CDR3 DNA reads as TGTGCCAGTAGTACGACAGGACAGGGCAATCAGCCCCAGCATTTT.

The gene calls are TRBV5-5 and TRBJ1-6; D not resolved. The CDR3 extends over 16 amino acids. Trimming pared 1 base from V and 3 bases from J, leaving 11 bases between. CDR1 is SGHKS, CDR2 YYEKEE, per germline (reference sequence). The CDR3 bases are TGTGCCAGCAGCTTGACTCCGGTAGACTATAATTCACCCCTCCACTTT. This translates into CASSLTPVDYNSPLHF.

This clone was recorded at least ten times. CDR3: CATSRSGQKAFF. The CDR3 DNA reads TGTGCCACCAGCAGATCCGGACAGAAAGCTTTCTTT. This sequence joins TRBV15 and TRBJ1-1, with D perhaps matching TRBD1 (6 bases). Germline values: CDR1 LNHNV, CDR2 YYDKDF (reference sequence). Trimming removed 2 bases at V and 9 bases at J, with 10 bases between. This CDR3 is 12 amino acids long.

V gene TRBV19 combines with J gene TRBJ1-1, with a tentative D call TRBD1 (5 bases). There are 14 residues in the CDR3. Per germline, CDR1 LNHDA and CDR2 SQIVND (reference sequence). V lost 2 bases and J lost 7, with 14 bases in between. For the CDR3, the DNA is TGTGCCAGTAGTATATGGCTAGGGGCAGTTGAAGCTTTCTTT. It codes for CASSIWLGAVEAFF.

The V and J genes are TRBV7-8 and TRBJ1-3, with D unclear. V shed 5 bases and J shed 4 bases, with 12 bases lying between them. The CDR3 has 14 amino acids. The germline V gene encodes CDR1 SGHVS and CDR2 FQNEAQ. The DNA of the CDR3 is TGTGCCAGCAGCCCCGTCCCGGGAGGAAACACCATATATTTT. Its protein product is CASSPVPGGNTIYF.

The chain is built from TRBV28 and TRBJ1-3; D not resolved. The CDR3 has 14 amino acids. Looked up from germline, CDR1 is MDHEN and CDR2 is SYDVKM. V gave up 8 bases and J gave up 0 bases, with 11 bases separating them. DNA of the CDR3: TGTGCCAGCGCGGTATTCATCTCTGGAAACACCATATATTTT. It encodes CASAVFISGNTIYF.

In this sample, this clone turned up once. The chain has TRBV5-6 and TRBJ2-1; perhaps D is TRBD1 or TRBD2 (5 bases each). The CDR3 length is 16 residues. V was cut by 1 base and J by 1 base, with 12 bases left in between. Germline assignment: CDR1 SGHDT and CDR2 YYEEEE. CDR3 amino acids: CASSLFGGASYNEQFF. The CDR3 DNA is TGTGCCAGCAGCTTGTTTGGGGGAGCGTCCTACAATGAGCAGTTCTTC.

The genes are TRBV6-4 and TRBJ2-2; D might be TRBD1 (6 bases). V was trimmed by 0 bases and J by 4 bases, leaving 9 bases between them. The CDR3 covers 15 residues. The germline CDR1 and CDR2 sequences are MRHNA and SNTAGT. CDR3 sequence (DNA): TGTGCCAGCAGTGACTCGGGCAGGGGCACCGGGGAGCTGTTTTTT. Translating it yields CASSDSGRGTGELFF.

Details on this clone: Different DNA sequences within this sample yield the same CDR3. The chain has TRBV5-6 and TRBJ2-1; no firm D call. The CDR3 is made up of 12 amino acids. V was clipped by 2 bases and J by 6 bases, with 6 bases between them. Germline CDR1 reads SGHDT; CDR2 reads YYEEEE. The CDR3 protein is CASSLGSNEQFF. In nucleotides, the CDR3 is TGTGCCAGCAGCTTAGGGTCCAATGAGCAGTTCTTC.

This chain connects TRBV19 to TRBJ2-3, with D tentatively TRBD2 (6 bases). The CDR3 runs to 15 residues. Looked up from germline, CDR1 is LNHDA and CDR2 is SQIVND (reference sequence). The V gene lost 3 bases and the J gene lost 5 bases, with 15 bases spanning the gap. As DNA, the CDR3 is TGTGCCAGTAGTATTGGGGGGACTCAAGGAGATACGCAGTATTTT. Translating it yields CASSIGGTQGDTQYF.

This clone was seen just once. The rearrangement uses TRBV19 and TRBJ2-7; 7 nucleotides agree with TRBD2. This CDR3 is built from 15 residues. V lost 7 bases to trimming and J lost 0 bases; unmatched junction nucleotides: 9. Per germline, CDR1 LNHDA and CDR2 SQIVND (reference sequence). The CDR3: CASNPAGAPSYEQYF. For the CDR3, the DNA is TGTGCCAGTAACCCCGCGGGAGCCCCCTCCTACGAGCAGTACTTC.

This CDR3 reads CASSSGTHRSGNTIYF. CDR3 coding DNA: TGTGCCAGCAGCTCCGGGACCCACCGCTCTGGAAACACCATATATTTT. The rearrangement uses TRBV7-2 and TRBJ1-3, with a tentative D call TRBD1 (5 bases). The V and J ends lost 4 bases and 0 bases respectively, with 13 bases between them. The CDR3 runs 16 residues. Germline V CDR1 and CDR2: SGHTA, FQGNSA.

This clone has only one observation. The chain couples TRBV19 to TRBJ1-2, with D perhaps TRBD1 (6 bases). Germline V gene data show CDR1 as LNHDA and CDR2 as SQIVND (reference sequence). With 7 bases removed from V and 5 bases from J, the gap between germline ends came to 11 bases. The CDR3 loop spans 12 amino acids. The CDR3 is CASTQGEYGYTF. CDR3 nucleotides: TGTGCCAGTACACAGGGAGAGTATGGCTACACCTTC. The full variable domain, its missing parts supplied by reference TRBV19 and TRBJ1-2, is DGGITQSPKYLFRKEGQNVTLSCEQNLNHDAMYWYRQDPGQGLRLIYYSQIVNDFQKGDIAEGYSVSREKKESFPLTVTSAQKNPTAFYLCASTQGEYGYTFGSGTRLTVV.

The genes are TRBV28 and TRBJ2-7; D is perhaps TRBD2 (7 bases). In germline, CDR1 is MDHEN, CDR2 SYDVKM. The CDR3 is 20 residues long. V lost 2 bases and J lost 0, with 26 bases in between. CDR3 in DNA: TGTGCCAGCAGTTTAGGGGGGACTATTGGGGGGGGCCTGAGCTCCTACGAGCAGTACTTC. Translating gives CASSLGGTIGGGLSSYEQYF.

The chain is built from TRBV5-4 and TRBJ2-7; D unclear. From germline, CDR1 is SGHNT and CDR2 YYREEE (reference sequence). Trimming shortened V by 4 bases and J by 2 bases, and 4 bases separated the two germline ends. This CDR3 is 11 amino acids long. CDR3 coding DNA: TGTGCCAGCAGCGCCGCCTACGAGCAGTACTTC. Translated, it gives CASSAAYEQYF.

The chain's CDR3 is CASRTLRENIQYF. The CDR3 bases are TGTGCCAGCAGGACCCTACGAGAAAACATTCAGTACTTC. This rearrangement joins TRBV27 to TRBJ2-4; D is undetermined. Germline V gene data show CDR1 as MNHEY and CDR2 as SMNVEV (reference sequence). CDR3 size: 13 residues. V was trimmed by 6 bases and J by 5 bases, leaving 11 bases between them.

V is TRBV11-2 and J is TRBJ1-2; D remains unclear. The CDR3 runs to 13 residues. The V end lost 2 bases, the J end lost 3 bases, and 7 bases lay between the germline ends. Germline V gene sequence: CDR1 SGHAT, CDR2 FQNNGV. CDR3 sequence (DNA): TGTGCCAGCAGCTTAAACAGCGACTATGGCTACACCTTC. The encoded protein is CASSLNSDYGYTF.

J is TRBJ1-5 and V is TRBV28, with 8 bases matching TRBD1. Germline CDR1 MDHEN, CDR2 SYDVKM. This CDR3 region has 14 residues. Trimming removed 7 bases from V and 3 bases from J; junction bases left unmatched: 5. The CDR3 reads CASTVDRDNQPQHF. The CDR3 coding sequence is TGTGCCAGCACCGTGGACAGGGACAATCAGCCCCAGCATTTT.

CDR3 protein: CASSLARRDEKLFF. The CDR3 nucleotides read TGTGCCAGCAGCTTAGCCAGGCGTGATGAAAAACTGTTTTTT. This chain uses TRBV11-1 with TRBJ1-4; D call uncertain. Germline V gene lookup returns CDR1 SGHAT and CDR2 FQDESV (reference sequence). The CDR3 spans 14 residues. The germline V and J ends were trimmed by 0 bases and 6 bases, with 8 bases remaining between them.

DNA of the CDR3: TGTGCCAGCAGTGCCCTTGGGGGGGTCCAAGAGACCCAGTACTTC. It translates to CASSALGGVQETQYF. The V call is TRBV2, the J call TRBJ2-5; 7 bases are a match to TRBD2. CDR1 and CDR2 from the germline V gene are SNHLY and FYNNEI. V trimming: 4 bases; J trimming: 1 base; junction bases outside the gene matches: 6. The CDR3 is made up of 15 amino acids.

The chain joins TRBV18 to TRBJ2-2; D is unclear. With 4 bases removed from V and 10 bases from J, the gap between germline ends came to 10 bases. This CDR3 has 12 residues. The V gene's germline CDR1 is KGHSH and CDR2 LQKENI. This CDR3 reads CASSQSRVELFF. The CDR3 DNA follows: TGTGCCAGCTCACAGTCTCGGGTGGAGCTGTTTTTT.